This T cell receptor (beta chain) was captured by sequencing in a study of radiotherapy plus CTLA-4 blockade in lung cancer (dated by TCRdb to about 2018). For the wider study: Objective responses were observed in roughly a sixth of enrolled patients, and disease control was achieved in around 28%.

Overall study outcomes, separate from this receptor: The strongest predictors of response, as reported, were early dynamic changes in blood T cell clones along with a rise in serum interferon-beta after radiation. After treatment with radiotherapy and ipilimumab, TCR clones that originated in tumors expanded in peripheral blood.

Focal radiation therapy combined with CTLA-4 blockade (ipilimumab) was tested in patients with chemo-refractory metastatic non-small-cell lung cancer. Remarks on this clone: This receptor's antigen is unknown. There are no base qualities to consult, and no much larger clone falls within one base.

Library preparation was by the immunoSEQ multiplex PCR assay. Sourced from immuneACCESS, this table was stored by TCRdb with only in-frame sequences that have V and J called. A share of the clones is absent; for the studies checked, an unresolved V gene accounts for under half, and the remainder has no known explanation. Present in this sample are about 40,000 clones, approximately 75% of which were seen just once. The ten largest clonotypes hold roughly a quarter of the sample. In the germline V gene, CDR1 corresponds to KGHSH and CDR2 to LQKENI. V was cut back by 6 bases and J by 7 bases, leaving a gap of 19 bases between them. Taken from cysteine to phenylalanine, the CDR3 has 15 residues. Just CDR3 DNA is preserved here, 45 bases in frame from base 1.

The V and J genes are TRBV18 and TRBJ1-5; the D gene is perhaps TRBD1, on 5 matching bases. The source is a human donor with non-small cell lung cancer that progressed on radiotherapy plus ipilimumab. Source: peripheral blood, taken from a patient treated with radiotherapy plus ipilimumab. The bases read TGTGCCAGCTCCCCGAACCAGGGAGGGTCGCAGCCCCAGCATTTT. Translated, it gives CASSPNQGGSQPQHF.